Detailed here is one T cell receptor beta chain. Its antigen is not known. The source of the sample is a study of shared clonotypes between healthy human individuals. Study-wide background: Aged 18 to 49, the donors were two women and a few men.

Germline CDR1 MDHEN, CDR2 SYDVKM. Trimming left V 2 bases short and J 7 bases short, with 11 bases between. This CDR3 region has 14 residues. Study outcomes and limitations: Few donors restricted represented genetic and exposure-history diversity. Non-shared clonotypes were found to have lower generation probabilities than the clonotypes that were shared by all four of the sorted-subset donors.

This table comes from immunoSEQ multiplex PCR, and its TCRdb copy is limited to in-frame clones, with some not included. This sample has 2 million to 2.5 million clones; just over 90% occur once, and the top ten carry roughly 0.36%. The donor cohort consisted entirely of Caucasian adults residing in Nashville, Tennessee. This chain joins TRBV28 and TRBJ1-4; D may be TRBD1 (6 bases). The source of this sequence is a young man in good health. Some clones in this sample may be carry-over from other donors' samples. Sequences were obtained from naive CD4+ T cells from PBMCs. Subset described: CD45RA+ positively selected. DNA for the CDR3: TGTGCCAGCAGTTTACCAGGGGTGCCTGAAAAACTGTTTTTT. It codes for CASSLPGVPEKLFF.